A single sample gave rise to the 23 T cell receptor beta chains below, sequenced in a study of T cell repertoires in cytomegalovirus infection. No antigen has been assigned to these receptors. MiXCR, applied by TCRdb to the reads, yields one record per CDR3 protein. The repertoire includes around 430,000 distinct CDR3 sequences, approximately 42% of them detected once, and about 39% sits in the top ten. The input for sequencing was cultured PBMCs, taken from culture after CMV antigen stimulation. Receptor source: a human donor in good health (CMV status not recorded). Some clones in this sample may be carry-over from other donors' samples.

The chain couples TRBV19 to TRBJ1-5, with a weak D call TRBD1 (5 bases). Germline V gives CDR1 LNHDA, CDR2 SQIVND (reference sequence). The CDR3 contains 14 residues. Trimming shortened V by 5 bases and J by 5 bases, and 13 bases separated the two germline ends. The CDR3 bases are TGTGCCAGTAGTGTTCGACAGCCAGATCAGCCCCAGCATTTT. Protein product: CASSVRQPDQPQHF.

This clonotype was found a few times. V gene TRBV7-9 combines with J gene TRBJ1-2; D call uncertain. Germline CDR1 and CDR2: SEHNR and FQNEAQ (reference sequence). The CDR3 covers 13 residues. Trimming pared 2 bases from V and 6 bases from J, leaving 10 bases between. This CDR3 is CASSLLPWDGYTF. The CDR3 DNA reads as TGTGCCAGCAGCTTATTACCCTGGGATGGCTACACCTTC.

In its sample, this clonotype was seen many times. CDR3 sequence (DNA): TGTGCCAGCAGCTTAGCTCTAGGGTATGGCACAGATACGCAGTATTTT. Translation: CASSLALGYGTDTQYF. This chain joins TRBV7-2 and TRBJ2-3; D is undetermined. The CDR3 contains 16 residues. The germline gives CDR1 SGHTA, CDR2 FQGNSA. V was pared by 0 bases and J by 1 base, with 11 bases between.

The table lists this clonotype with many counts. DNA of the CDR3: TGTGCCAGCAGCTTAGAGCCGGGACTAGCCCAGGAGCAGTTCTTC. Its protein is CASSLEPGLAQEQFF. The chain uses TRBV7-8 and TRBJ2-1; 9 bases fit TRBD2. This CDR3 spans 15 amino acids. CDR1 is SGHVS and CDR2 is FQNEAQ in the germline V gene. The V gene end was trimmed by 1 base and the J gene end by 10 bases; junction bases not matched to a gene: 8.

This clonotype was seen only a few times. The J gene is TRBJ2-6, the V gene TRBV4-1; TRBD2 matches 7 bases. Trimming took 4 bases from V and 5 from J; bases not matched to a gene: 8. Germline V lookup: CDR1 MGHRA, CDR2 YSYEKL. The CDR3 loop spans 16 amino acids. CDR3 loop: CASSLVPGLRANVLTF. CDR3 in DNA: TGCGCCAGCAGCCTCGTGCCGGGACTAAGGGCCAACGTCCTGACTTTC.

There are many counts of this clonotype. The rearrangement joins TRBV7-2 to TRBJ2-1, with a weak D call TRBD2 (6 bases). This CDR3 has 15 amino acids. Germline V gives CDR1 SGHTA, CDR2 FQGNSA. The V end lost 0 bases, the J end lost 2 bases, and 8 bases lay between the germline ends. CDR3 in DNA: TGTGCCAGCAGCTTAGCGGGGGGAACCTACAATGAGCAGTTCTTC. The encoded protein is CASSLAGGTYNEQFF.

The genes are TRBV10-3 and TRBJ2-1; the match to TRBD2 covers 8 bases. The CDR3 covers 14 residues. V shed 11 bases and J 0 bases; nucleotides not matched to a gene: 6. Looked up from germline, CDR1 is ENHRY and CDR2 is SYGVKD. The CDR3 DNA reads TGTGCCTACGCTGGGACTAGCTCCTACAATGAGCAGTTCTTC. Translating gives CAYAGTSSYNEQFF.

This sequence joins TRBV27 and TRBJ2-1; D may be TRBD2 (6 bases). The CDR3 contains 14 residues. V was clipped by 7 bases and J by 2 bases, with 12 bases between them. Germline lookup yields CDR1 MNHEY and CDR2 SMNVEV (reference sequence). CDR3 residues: CASTRAGTYNEQFF. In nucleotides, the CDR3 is TGTGCCAGCACCCGGGCGGGAACCTACAATGAGCAGTTCTTC.

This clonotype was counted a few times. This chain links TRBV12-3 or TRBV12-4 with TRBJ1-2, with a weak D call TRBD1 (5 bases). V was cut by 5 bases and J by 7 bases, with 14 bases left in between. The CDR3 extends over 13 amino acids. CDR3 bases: TGTGCCAGCAGTCCCATTAGGGGCAGTGGCTACACCTTC. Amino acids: CASSPIRGSGYTF.

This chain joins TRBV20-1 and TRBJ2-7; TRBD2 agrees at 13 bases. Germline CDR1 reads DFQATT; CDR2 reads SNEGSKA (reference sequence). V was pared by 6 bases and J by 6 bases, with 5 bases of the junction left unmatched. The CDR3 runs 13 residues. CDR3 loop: CSARLAGGREQYF. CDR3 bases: TGCAGTGCAAGACTAGCGGGAGGTCGCGAGCAGTACTTC.

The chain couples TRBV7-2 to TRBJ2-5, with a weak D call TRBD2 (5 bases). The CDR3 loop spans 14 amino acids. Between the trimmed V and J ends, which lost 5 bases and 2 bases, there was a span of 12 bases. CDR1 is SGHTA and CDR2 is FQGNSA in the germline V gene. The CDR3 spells CASSASGIQETQYF. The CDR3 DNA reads TGTGCCAGCAGCGCCTCGGGGATACAAGAGACCCAGTACTTC. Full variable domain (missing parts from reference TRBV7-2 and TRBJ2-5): GAGVSQSPSNKVTEKGKDVELRCDPISGHTALYWYRQSLGQGLEFLIYFQGNSAPDKSGLPSDRFSAERTGGSVSTLTIQRTQQEDSAVYLCASSASGIQETQYFGPGTRLLVL.

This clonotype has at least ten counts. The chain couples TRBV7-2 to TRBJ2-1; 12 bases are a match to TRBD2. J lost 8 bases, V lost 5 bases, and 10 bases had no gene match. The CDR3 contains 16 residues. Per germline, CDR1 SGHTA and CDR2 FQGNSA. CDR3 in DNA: TGTGCCAGCAGCCAGACCGGACTAGCGGGGCTGGATGAGCAGTTCTTC. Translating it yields CASSQTGLAGLDEQFF.

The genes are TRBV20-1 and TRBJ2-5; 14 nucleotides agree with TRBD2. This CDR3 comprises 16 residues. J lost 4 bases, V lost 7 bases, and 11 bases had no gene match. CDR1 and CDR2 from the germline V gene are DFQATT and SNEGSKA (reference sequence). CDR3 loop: CSVPLRLAGGSETQYF. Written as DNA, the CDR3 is TGCAGTGTCCCTCTAAGACTAGCGGGAGGGTCAGAGACCCAGTACTTC.

As DNA, the CDR3 is TGCGCCAGCAGCCAGGTTCCGGGACTAGCAGTTTACGAGCAGTACTTC. Its translation: CASSQVPGLAVYEQYF. J is TRBJ2-7 and V is TRBV4-1; 9 bases map to TRBD2. Germline V CDR1 and CDR2: MGHRA, YSYEKL. The CDR3 is 16 residues long. The V segment lost 3 bases and the J segment 4 bases; nucleotides outside the gene matches: 10.

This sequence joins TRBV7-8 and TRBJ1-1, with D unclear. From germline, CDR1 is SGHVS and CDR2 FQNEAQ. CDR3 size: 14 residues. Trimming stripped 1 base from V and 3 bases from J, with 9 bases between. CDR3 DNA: TGTGCCAGCAGCTTAGGGAAGTTGGACACTGAAGCTTTCTTT. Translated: CASSLGKLDTEAFF. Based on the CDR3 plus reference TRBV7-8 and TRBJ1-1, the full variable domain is GAGVSQSPRYKVAKRGQDVALRCDPISGHVSLFWYQQALGQGPEFLTYFQNEAQLDKSGLPSDRFFAERPEGSVSTLKIQRTQQEDSAVYLCASSLGKLDTEAFFGQGTRLTVV.

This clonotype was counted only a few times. CDR3 sequence: CASSLALGGVYTGELFF. In DNA form, the CDR3 reads TGTGCCAGCAGCTTAGCGCTAGGCGGGGTTTATACCGGGGAGCTGTTTTTT. The J gene is TRBJ2-2, the V gene TRBV7-2, with D possibly TRBD2 on 6 matching bases. The V end was cut by 0 bases, the J end by 5 bases, with 16 bases between. The germline gives CDR1 SGHTA, CDR2 FQGNSA. This CDR3 region has 17 residues.

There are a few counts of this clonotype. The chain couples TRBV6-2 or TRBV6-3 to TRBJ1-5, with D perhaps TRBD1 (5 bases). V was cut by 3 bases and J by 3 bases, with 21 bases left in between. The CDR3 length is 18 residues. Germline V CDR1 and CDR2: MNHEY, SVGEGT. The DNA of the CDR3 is TGTGCCAGCAGTTATCCCGCCCTATGGGGGAAGGACAATCAGCCCCAGCATTTT. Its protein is CASSYPALWGKDNQPQHF.

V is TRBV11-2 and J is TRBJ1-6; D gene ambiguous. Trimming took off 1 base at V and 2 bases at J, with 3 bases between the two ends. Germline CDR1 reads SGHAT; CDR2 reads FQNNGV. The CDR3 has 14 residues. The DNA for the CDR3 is TGTGCCAGCAGCTTAGTCACCTATAATTCACCCCTCCACTTT. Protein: CASSLVTYNSPLHF.

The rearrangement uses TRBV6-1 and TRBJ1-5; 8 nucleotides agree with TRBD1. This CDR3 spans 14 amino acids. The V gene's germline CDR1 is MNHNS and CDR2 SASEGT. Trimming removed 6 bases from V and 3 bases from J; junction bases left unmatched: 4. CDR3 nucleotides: TGTGCCAGCAGCGGACAGGGTTTCAATCAGCCCCAGCATTTT. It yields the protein CASSGQGFNQPQHF.

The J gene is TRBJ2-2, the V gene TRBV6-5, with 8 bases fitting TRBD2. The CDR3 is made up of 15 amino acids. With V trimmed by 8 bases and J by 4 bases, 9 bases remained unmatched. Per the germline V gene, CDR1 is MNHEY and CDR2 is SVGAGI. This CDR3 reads CASHFSGMGTGELFF. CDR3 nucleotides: TGTGCCAGCCATTTTAGCGGGATGGGCACCGGGGAGCTGTTTTTT.

CDR3 nucleotides: TGTGCCAGCAGCTTAGGGCCCGGGAGGGATTGGGATGAGCAGTTCTTC. Its translation is CASSLGPGRDWDEQFF. V is TRBV7-2 and J is TRBJ2-1; TRBD2 agrees at 8 bases. V gave up 1 base and J gave up 8 bases; unmatched junction bases: 10. This CDR3 is 16 amino acids long. Germline-derived CDR1 and CDR2 are SGHTA and FQGNSA. The full variable domain, in which reference TRBV7-2 and TRBJ2-1 provide the parts outside the CDR3, is GAGVSQSPSNKVTEKGKDVELRCDPISGHTALYWYRQSLGQGLEFLIYFQGNSAPDKSGLPSDRFSAERTGGSVSTLTIQRTQQEDSAVYLCASSLGPGRDWDEQFFGPGTRLTVL.

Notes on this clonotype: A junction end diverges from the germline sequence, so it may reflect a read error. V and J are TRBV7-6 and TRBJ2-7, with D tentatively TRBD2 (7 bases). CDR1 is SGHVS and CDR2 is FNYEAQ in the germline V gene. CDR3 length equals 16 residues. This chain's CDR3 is CSSSSADSGAPYEQYF. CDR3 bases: TGTTCCAGCAGCTCCGCGGACAGCGGGGCCCCCTACGAGCAGTACTTC.

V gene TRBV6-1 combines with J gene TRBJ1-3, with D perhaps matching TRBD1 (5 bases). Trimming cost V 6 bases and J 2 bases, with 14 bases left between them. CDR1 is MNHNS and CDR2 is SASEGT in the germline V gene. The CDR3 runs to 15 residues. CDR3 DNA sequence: TGTGCCAGCAGATCGGAGCGGACACCTGGAAACACCATATATTTT. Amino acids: CASRSERTPGNTIYF.